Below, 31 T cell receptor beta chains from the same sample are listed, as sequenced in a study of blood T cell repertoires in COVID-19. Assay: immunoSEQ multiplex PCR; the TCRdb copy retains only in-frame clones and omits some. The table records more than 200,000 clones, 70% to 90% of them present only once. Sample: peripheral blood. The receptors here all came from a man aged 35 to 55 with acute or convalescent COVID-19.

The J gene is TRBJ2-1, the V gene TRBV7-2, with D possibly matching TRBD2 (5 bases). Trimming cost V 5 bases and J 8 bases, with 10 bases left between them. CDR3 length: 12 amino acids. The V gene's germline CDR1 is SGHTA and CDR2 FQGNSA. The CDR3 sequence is CASSPTRDEQFF. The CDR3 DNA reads TGTGCCAGCAGCCCTACGAGGGATGAGCAGTTCTTC.

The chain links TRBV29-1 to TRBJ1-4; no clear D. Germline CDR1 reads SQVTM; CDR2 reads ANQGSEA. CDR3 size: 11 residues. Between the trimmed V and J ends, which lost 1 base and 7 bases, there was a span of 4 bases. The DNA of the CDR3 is TGCAGCGTTGAAGGGAGTGAAAAACTGTTTTTT. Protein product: CSVEGSEKLFF.

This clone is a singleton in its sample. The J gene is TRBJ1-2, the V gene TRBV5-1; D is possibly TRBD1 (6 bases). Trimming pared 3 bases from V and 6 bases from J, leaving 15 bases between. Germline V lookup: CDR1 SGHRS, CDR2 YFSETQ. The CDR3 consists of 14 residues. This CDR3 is CASSSTGQRNGYTF. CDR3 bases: TGCGCCAGCAGCTCGACTGGACAGCGTAATGGCTACACCTTC.

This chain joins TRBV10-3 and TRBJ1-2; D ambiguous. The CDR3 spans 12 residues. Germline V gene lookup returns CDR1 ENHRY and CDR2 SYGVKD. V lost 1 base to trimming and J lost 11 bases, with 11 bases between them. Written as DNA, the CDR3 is TGTGCCATCAGTGAGTTGCCTTTAGTTTACACCTTC. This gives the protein CAISELPLVYTF.

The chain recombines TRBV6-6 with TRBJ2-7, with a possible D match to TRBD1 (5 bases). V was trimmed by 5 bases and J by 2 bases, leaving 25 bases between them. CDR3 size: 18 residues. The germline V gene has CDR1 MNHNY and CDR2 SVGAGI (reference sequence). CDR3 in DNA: TGTGCCAGCAGTCCCCGAAGGGATCTTGGTGTCAGGGCCTACGAGCAGTACTTC. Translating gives CASSPRRDLGVRAYEQYF.

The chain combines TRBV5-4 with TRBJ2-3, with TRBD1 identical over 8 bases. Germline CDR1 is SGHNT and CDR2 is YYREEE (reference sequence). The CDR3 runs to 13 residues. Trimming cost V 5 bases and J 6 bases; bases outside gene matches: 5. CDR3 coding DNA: TGTGCCAGCAGACAGGACAGGGTGGATACGCAGTATTTT. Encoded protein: CASRQDRVDTQYF.

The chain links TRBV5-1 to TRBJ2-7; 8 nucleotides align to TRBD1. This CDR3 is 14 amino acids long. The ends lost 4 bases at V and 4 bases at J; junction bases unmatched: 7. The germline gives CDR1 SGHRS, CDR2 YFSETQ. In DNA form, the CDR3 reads TGCGCCAGCAGCCTTCAGGGGGCTAGTTACGAGCAGTACTTC. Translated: CASSLQGASYEQYF.

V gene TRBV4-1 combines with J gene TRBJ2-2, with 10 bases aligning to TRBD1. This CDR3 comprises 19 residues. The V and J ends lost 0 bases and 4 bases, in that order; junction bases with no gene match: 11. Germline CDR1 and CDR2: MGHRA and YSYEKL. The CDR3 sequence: CASSQDGRQGAVSTGELFF. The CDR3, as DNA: TGCGCCAGCAGCCAAGATGGGCGACAGGGGGCCGTTAGCACCGGGGAGCTGTTTTTT.

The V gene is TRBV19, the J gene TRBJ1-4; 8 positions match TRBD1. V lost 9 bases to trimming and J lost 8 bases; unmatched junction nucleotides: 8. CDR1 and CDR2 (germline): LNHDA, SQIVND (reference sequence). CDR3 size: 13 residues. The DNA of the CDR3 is TGTGCCAGCTCCCCAGGGGGCGAGGAAAAACTGTTTTTT. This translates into CASSPGGEEKLFF.

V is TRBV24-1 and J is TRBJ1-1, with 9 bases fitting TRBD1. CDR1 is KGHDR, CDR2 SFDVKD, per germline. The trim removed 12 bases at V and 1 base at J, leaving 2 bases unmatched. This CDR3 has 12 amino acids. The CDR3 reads CAAGQGNTEAFF. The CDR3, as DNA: TGTGCCGCGGGACAGGGGAACACTGAAGCTTTCTTT.

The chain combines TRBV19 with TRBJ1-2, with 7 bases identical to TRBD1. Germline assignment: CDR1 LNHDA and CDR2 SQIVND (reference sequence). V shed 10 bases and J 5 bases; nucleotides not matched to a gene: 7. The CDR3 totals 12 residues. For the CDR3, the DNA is TGTGCCACTCGACAGGGTTGGTATGGCTACACCTTC. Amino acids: CATRQGWYGYTF.

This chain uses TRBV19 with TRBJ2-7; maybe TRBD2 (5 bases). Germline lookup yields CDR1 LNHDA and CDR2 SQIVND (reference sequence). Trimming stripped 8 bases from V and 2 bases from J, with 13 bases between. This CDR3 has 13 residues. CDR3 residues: CASAPGWAYEQYF. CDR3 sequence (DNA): TGTGCCAGTGCGCCGGGATGGGCCTACGAGCAGTACTTC.

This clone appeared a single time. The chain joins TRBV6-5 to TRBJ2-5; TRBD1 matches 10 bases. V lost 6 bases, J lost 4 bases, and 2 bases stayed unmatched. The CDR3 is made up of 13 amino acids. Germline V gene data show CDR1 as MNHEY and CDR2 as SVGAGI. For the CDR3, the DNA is TGTGCCAGCAGCTGGACAGGGGGAGAGACCCAGTACTTC. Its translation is CASSWTGGETQYF.

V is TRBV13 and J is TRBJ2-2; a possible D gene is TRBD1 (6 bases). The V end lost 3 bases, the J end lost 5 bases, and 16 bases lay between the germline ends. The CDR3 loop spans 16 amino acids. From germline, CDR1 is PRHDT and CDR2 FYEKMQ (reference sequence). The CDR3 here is CASSFRGPHGTGELFF. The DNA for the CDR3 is TGTGCCAGCAGCTTCAGGGGTCCGCACGGAACCGGGGAGCTGTTTTTT.

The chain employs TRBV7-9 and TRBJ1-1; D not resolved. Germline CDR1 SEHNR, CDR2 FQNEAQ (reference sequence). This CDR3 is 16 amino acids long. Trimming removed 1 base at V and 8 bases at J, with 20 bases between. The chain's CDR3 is CASSLVLLGISEEAFF. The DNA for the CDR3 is TGTGCCAGCAGCTTAGTCCTATTGGGCATCTCCGAGGAAGCTTTCTTT.

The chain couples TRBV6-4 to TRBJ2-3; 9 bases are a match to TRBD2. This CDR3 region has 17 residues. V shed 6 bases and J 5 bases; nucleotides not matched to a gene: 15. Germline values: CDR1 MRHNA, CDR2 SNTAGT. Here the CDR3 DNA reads TGTGCCAGCAGCGCCCATTCAGGTAGCGGGGGTCGAGATACGCAGTATTTT. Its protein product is CASSAHSGSGGRDTQYF.

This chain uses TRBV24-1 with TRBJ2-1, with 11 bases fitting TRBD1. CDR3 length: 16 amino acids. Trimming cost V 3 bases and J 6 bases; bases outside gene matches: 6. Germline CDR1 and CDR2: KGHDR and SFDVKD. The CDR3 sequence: CATSDTGTGGVNEQFF. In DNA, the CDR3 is TGTGCCACCAGTGATACCGGGACAGGGGGTGTCAATGAGCAGTTCTTC.

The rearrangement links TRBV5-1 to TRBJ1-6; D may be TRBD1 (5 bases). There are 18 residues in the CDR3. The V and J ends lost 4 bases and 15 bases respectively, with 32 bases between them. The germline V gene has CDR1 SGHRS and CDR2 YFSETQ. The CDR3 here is CASSPDGWGQRGLNFLHF. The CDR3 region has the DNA TGCGCCAGCAGCCCCGACGGCTGGGGCCAGCGGGGTTTGAATTTCCTCCACTTT.

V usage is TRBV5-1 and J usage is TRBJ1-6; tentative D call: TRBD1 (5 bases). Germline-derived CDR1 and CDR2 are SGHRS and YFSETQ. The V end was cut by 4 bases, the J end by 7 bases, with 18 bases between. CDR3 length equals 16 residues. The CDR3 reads CASSQRTLGGNSPLHF. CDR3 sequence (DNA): TGCGCCAGCAGCCAGCGGACACTGGGAGGGAATTCACCCCTCCACTTT. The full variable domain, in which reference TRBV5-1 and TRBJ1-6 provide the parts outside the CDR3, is KAGVTQTPRYLIKTRGQQVTLSCSPISGHRSVSWYQQTPGQGLQFLFEYFSETQRNKGNFPGRFSGRQFSNSRSEMNVSTLELGDSALYLCASSQRTLGGNSPLHFGNGTRLTVT.

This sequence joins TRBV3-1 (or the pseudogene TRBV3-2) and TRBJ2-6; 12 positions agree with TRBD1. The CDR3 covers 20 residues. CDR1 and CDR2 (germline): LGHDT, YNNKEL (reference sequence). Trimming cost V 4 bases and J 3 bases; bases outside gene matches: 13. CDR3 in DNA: TGTGCCAGCAGCCTAATAGTTAAGGGACAGGGGGCTGGTGGGGCCAACGTCCTGACTTTC. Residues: CASSLIVKGQGAGGANVLTF.

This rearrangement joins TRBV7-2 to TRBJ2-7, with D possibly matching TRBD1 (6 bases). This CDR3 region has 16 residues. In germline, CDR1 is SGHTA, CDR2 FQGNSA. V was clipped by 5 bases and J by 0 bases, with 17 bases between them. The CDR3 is CASSPAGGQTSYEQYF. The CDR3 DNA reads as TGTGCCAGCAGCCCCGCGGGCGGACAGACCTCCTACGAGCAGTACTTC. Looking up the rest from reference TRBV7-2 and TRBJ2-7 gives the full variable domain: GAGVSQSPSNKVTEKGKDVELRCDPISGHTALYWYRQSLGQGLEFLIYFQGNSAPDKSGLPSDRFSAERTGGSVSTLTIQRTQQEDSAVYLCASSPAGGQTSYEQYFGPGTRLTVT.

DNA for the CDR3: TGTGCCAGCAGCCTGGTTGCGACTAGCGGGGGGGCCGGCACAGATACGCAGTATTTT. Protein: CASSLVATSGGAGTDTQYF. This chain links TRBV4-2 with TRBJ2-3; TRBD2 matches 14 bases. Trimming at V came to 4 bases and at J to 1 base, leaving 10 bases not matched to a gene. Per germline, CDR1 LGHNA and CDR2 YNFKEQ. This CDR3 contains 19 residues.

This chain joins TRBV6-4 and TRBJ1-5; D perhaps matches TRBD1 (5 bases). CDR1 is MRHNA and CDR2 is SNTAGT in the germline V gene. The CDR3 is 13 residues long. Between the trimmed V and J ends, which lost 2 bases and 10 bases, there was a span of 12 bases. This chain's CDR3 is CASSDTLRGPQHF. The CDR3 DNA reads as TGTGCCAGCAGTGACACCTTAAGGGGACCCCAGCATTTT.

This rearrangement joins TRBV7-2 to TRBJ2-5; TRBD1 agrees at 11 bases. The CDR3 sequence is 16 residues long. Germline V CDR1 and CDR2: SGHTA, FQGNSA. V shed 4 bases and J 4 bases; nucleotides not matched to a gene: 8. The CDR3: CASSSPGTGGRETQYF. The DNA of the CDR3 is TGTGCCAGCAGCTCCCCCGGGACAGGGGGACGAGAGACCCAGTACTTC.

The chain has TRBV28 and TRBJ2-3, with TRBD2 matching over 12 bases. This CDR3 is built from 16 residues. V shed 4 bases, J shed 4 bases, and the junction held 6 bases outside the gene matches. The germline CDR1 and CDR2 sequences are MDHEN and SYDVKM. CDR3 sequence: CASSSSSGRVADTQYF. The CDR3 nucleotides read TGTGCCAGCAGTTCCTCTAGCGGGAGGGTGGCAGATACGCAGTATTTT. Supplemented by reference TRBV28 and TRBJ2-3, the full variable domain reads DVKVTQSSRYLVKRTGEKVFLECVQDMDHENMFWYRQDPGLGLRLIYFSYDVKMKEKGDIPEGYSVSREKKERFSLILESASTNQTSMYLCASSSSSGRVADTQYFGPGTRLTVL.

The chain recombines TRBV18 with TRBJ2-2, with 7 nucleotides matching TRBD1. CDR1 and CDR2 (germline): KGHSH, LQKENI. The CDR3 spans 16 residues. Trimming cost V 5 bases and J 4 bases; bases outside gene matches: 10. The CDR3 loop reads CASSMVRDRLTGELFF. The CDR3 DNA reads TGTGCCAGCTCAATGGTCCGGGACAGACTCACCGGGGAGCTGTTTTTT.

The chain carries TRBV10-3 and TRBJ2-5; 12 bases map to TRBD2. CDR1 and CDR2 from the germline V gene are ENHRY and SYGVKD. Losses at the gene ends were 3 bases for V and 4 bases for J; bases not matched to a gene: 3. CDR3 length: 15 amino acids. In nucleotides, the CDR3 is TGTGCCATCAGTGAAGGGGGACTAGCGGGAGAGACCCAGTACTTC. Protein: CAISEGGLAGETQYF.

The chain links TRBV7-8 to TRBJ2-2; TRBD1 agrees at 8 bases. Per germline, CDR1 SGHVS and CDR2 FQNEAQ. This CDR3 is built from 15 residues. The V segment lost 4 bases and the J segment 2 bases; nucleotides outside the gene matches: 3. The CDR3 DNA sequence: TGTGCCAGCAGCTACAGGGGGTTAAACACCGGGGAGCTGTTTTTT. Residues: CASSYRGLNTGELFF.

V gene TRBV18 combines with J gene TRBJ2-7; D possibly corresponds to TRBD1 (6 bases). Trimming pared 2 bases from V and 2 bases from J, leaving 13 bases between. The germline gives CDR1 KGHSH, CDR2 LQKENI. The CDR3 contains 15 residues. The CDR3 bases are TGTGCCAGCTCACCAGGGGGCCCTCCCCCCTACGAGCAGTACTTC. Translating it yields CASSPGGPPPYEQYF. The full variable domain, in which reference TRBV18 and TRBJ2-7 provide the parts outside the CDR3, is NAGVMQNPRHLVRRRGQEARLRCSPMKGHSHVYWYRQLPEEGLKFMVYLQKENIIDESGMPKERFSAEFPKEGPSILRIQQVVRGDSAAYFCASSPGGPPPYEQYFGPGTRLTVT.

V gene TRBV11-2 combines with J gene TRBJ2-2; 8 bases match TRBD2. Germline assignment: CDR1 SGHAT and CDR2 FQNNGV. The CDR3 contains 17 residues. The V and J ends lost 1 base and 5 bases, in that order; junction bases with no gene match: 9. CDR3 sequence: CASSLVRAGGGTGELFF. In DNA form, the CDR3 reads TGTGCCAGCAGCTTAGTTCGGGCGGGGGGTGGAACCGGGGAGCTGTTTTTT.

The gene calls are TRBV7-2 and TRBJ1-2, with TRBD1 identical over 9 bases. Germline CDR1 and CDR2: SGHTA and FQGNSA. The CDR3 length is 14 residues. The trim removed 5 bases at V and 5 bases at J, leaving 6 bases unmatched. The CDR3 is CASSTGTGLYGYTF. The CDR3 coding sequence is TGTGCCAGCAGCACAGGGACAGGGTTATATGGCTACACCTTC. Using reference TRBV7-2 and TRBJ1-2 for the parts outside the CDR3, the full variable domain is GAGVSQSPSNKVTEKGKDVELRCDPISGHTALYWYRQSLGQGLEFLIYFQGNSAPDKSGLPSDRFSAERTGGSVSTLTIQRTQQEDSAVYLCASSTGTGLYGYTFGSGTRLTVV.